Here is one T cell receptor beta chain with its context. Other DNA sequences from this sample encode an identical CDR3 as well. The repertoire was sequenced with immunoSEQ multiplex PCR; TCRdb's copy has only in-frame clones and lacks some. Among over 70,000 clones, about 88% were seen once, and the ten largest hold roughly 0.3%. This sample is part of a study of OX40 agonist ivuxolimab in advanced cancers. Germline loops: CDR1 MNHEY, CDR2 SVGAGI. Between the trimmed V and J ends, which lost 6 bases and 0 bases, there was a span of 8 bases. This CDR3 contains 13 residues. The TCR originated in an adult with an advanced solid tumor such as melanoma, head and neck, liver or kidney cancer. The chain joins TRBV6-5 to TRBJ1-1; D may be TRBD1 (6 bases). Sequenced here: CD4+ or CD8+ T cells sorted from blood, sampled in a trial of the OX40 agonist ivuxolimab. Written as DNA, the CDR3 is TGTGCCAGCAGCAGGACAGTGAACACTGAAGCTTTCTTT. This encodes CASSRTVNTEAFF.